The 21 T cell receptor beta chains presented below share a single source sample, sequenced in a study of vaccination effects on CD4 cells after COVID-19. Their antigens are not known. Within the ViraFEST assay, antigen-specific CD4+ T cells underwent expansion with viral peptide pools prior to sequencing. Isolating CD4+ T cells followed approximately 10 days of culture. Sometime from March through December 2020, the person acquired a SARS-CoV-2 infection that PCR confirmed. Two doses of BNT162b2 or mRNA-1273 vaccine were administered to participants. Produced via immunoSEQ multiplex PCR; TCRdb's table is partial and in-frame only. This sample has under 15,000 clones; around three quarters occur once, and the top ten carry around 28%. The source was CD4+ T cells from PBMCs cultured with HCoV-NL63 spike peptides, collected after COVID-19 vaccination. These receptors were taken from a human donor who had a prior SARS-CoV-2 infection.

In this sample, this clone is medium-sized. The rearrangement uses TRBV6-4 and TRBJ1-2, with D unclear. The CDR3 extends over 8 amino acids. The germline V and J ends were trimmed by 9 bases and 12 bases, with 8 bases remaining between them. Germline V lookup: CDR1 MRHNA, CDR2 SNTAGT. The CDR3 region is CARALNTF. The CDR3 bases are TGTGCCAGGGCCCTAAACACCTTC.

The chain combines TRBV7-6 with TRBJ2-3, with 10 nucleotides matching TRBD2. The CDR3 consists of 16 residues. The J segment lost 2 bases and the V segment lost 4 bases, leaving 6 bases of the junction unmatched. From germline, CDR1 is SGHVS and CDR2 FNYEAQ. This chain's CDR3 is CASSSERGGVTDTQYF. CDR3 bases: TGTGCCAGCAGCTCGGAGCGGGGGGGCGTCACAGATACGCAGTATTTT.

This chain connects TRBV7-8 to TRBJ2-3, with 9 bases fitting TRBD2. This CDR3 spans 19 amino acids. With 2 bases clipped from V and 0 bases from J, the junction kept 12 bases outside the gene matches. The germline V gene has CDR1 SGHVS and CDR2 FQNEAQ. The CDR3 loop is CASSLQSLAGRLSTDTQYF. DNA for the CDR3: TGTGCCAGCAGCTTACAGTCGCTAGCGGGGAGGCTAAGCACAGATACGCAGTATTTT. The full variable domain, rest sourced from reference TRBV7-8 and TRBJ2-3, is GAGVSQSPRYKVAKRGQDVALRCDPISGHVSLFWYQQALGQGPEFLTYFQNEAQLDKSGLPSDRFFAERPEGSVSTLKIQRTQQEDSAVYLCASSLQSLAGRLSTDTQYFGPGTRLTVL.

The chain combines TRBV7-8 with TRBJ1-1; 7 nucleotides match TRBD1. Germline trimming cut 2 bases from V and 5 bases from J; bases unmatched to any gene: 2. The CDR3 consists of 13 residues. The germline V gene has CDR1 SGHVS and CDR2 FQNEAQ. This CDR3 reads CASSLNRGTEAFF. The CDR3 coding sequence is TGTGCCAGCAGCTTAAACAGGGGAACTGAAGCTTTCTTT.

V and J are TRBV11-3 and TRBJ2-2, with a tentative D call TRBD1 (5 bases). The CDR3 has 19 amino acids. Germline V CDR1 and CDR2: SGHNT, YENEEA. V was cut by 1 base and J by 2 bases, with 20 bases left in between. CDR3 in amino acids: CASSLVGSWGYPNTGELFF. Here the CDR3 DNA reads TGTGCCAGCAGCTTAGTGGGTTCCTGGGGCTACCCTAACACCGGGGAGCTGTTTTTT.

The chain joins TRBV3-1 (or the pseudogene TRBV3-2) to TRBJ2-2; perhaps TRBD2 as D (6 bases). The CDR3 extends over 15 amino acids. V was cut by 6 bases and J by 1 base, with 12 bases left in between. The germline gives CDR1 LGHDT, CDR2 YNNKEL (reference sequence). CDR3: CASRREWGNTGELFF. The CDR3 DNA reads TGTGCCAGCAGACGGGAGTGGGGGAACACCGGGGAGCTGTTTTTT.

The V and J genes are TRBV27 and TRBJ1-5; no reliable D call. Germline loops: CDR1 MNHEY, CDR2 SMNVEV (reference sequence). Trimming shortened V by 3 bases and J by 1 base, and 10 bases separated the two germline ends. The CDR3 consists of 15 residues. The DNA of the CDR3 is TGTGCCAGCAGTTTGATTGGAGCCAGCAATCAGCCCCAGCATTTT. This gives the protein CASSLIGASNQPQHF.

This clone appeared a single time. This sequence joins TRBV11-3 and TRBJ1-1; D gene unclear. The CDR3 extends over 13 amino acids. With 6 bases removed from V and 4 bases from J, the gap between germline ends came to 12 bases. Germline values: CDR1 SGHNT, CDR2 YENEEA. CDR3 DNA sequence: TGTGCCAGCAGGCCTTTTGAGGGCACTGAAGCTTTCTTT. Its translation is CASRPFEGTEAFF.

The chain carries TRBV30 and TRBJ1-2, with a possible D match to TRBD1 (5 bases). CDR1 GTSNPN and CDR2 SVGIG come from the germline V gene (reference sequence). Trimming stripped 5 bases from V and 10 bases from J, with 14 bases between. This CDR3 spans 11 amino acids. This chain's CDR3 is CAWARDGDYTF. Here the CDR3 DNA reads TGTGCCTGGGCCCGGGACGGGGACTACACCTTC.

In nucleotides, the CDR3 is TGTGCCAGCAGTGAGACATATGGCTACACCTTC. This gives the protein CASSETYGYTF. The chain employs TRBV6-2 or TRBV6-3 and TRBJ1-2; no clear D. V lost 5 bases, J lost 5 bases, and 6 bases lay in between. Per the germline V gene, CDR1 is MNHEY and CDR2 is SVGEGT. The CDR3 spans 11 residues.

This sequence joins TRBV11-1 and TRBJ1-1; a weak D match, TRBD1 (6 bases). Trimming took off 2 bases at V and 10 bases at J, with 11 bases between the two ends. This CDR3 region has 12 residues. CDR1 and CDR2 from the germline V gene are SGHAT and FQDESV (reference sequence). The CDR3, as DNA: TGTGCCAGCAGCTTATGGACAGAGGGAGCTTTCTTT. This encodes CASSLWTEGAFF.

Only a few counts were recorded for this clone. V gene TRBV19 combines with J gene TRBJ2-7; D is undetermined. This CDR3 contains 14 residues. Germline V gives CDR1 LNHDA, CDR2 SQIVND (reference sequence). Deletions cut 3 bases from V and 1 base from J, with 10 bases between. The CDR3 spells CASSIGGPSYEQYF. The CDR3 DNA sequence: TGTGCCAGTAGTATTGGCGGTCCGTCCTACGAGCAGTACTTC.

J is TRBJ2-7 and V is TRBV9; D unclear. V lost 1 base to trimming and J lost 5 bases, with 10 bases between them. Germline assignment: CDR1 SGDLS and CDR2 YYNGEE. The CDR3 sequence is 13 residues long. This CDR3 is CASSVNPGDEQYF. CDR3 sequence (DNA): TGTGCCAGCAGCGTAAACCCCGGCGACGAGCAGTACTTC. Together with reference TRBV9 and TRBJ2-7, the CDR3 gives the full variable domain: DSGVTQTPKHLITATGQRVTLRCSPRSGDLSVYWYQQSLDQGLQFLIQYYNGEERAKGNILERFSAQQFPDLHSELNLSSLELGDSALYFCASSVNPGDEQYFGPGTRLTVT.

The V call is TRBV27, the J call TRBJ2-7, with D perhaps TRBD1 or TRBD2 (5 bases each). Trimming cost V 3 bases and J 2 bases, with 14 bases left between them. CDR1 and CDR2 (germline): MNHEY, SMNVEV (reference sequence). CDR3 length: 15 residues. The DNA of the CDR3 is TGTGCCAGCAGTTTGGTATTCGGGGCGGCCTACGAGCAGTACTTC. Its translation is CASSLVFGAAYEQYF.

J is TRBJ1-1 and V is TRBV7-8; D is uncertain. The germline V gene has CDR1 SGHVS and CDR2 FQNEAQ. Trimming shortened V by 8 bases and J by 1 base, and 17 bases separated the two germline ends. The CDR3 extends over 15 amino acids. The CDR3 is CASRPVRVGNTEAFF. DNA of the CDR3: TGTGCCAGCCGTCCCGTGAGGGTCGGGAACACTGAAGCTTTCTTT. The entire variable domain, with the rest obtained from reference TRBV7-8 and TRBJ1-1, is as follows: GAGVSQSPRYKVAKRGQDVALRCDPISGHVSLFWYQQALGQGPEFLTYFQNEAQLDKSGLPSDRFFAERPEGSVSTLKIQRTQQEDSAVYLCASRPVRVGNTEAFFGQGTRLTVV.

This clone came up a few times. This chain connects TRBV21-1 to TRBJ2-7. TRBV21-1 is designated a pseudogene. CDR3 size: 13 residues. The CDR3, as DNA: TGTGCCACAGGGAGAGGGTTCTCCTACGAGCAGTACTTC. It specifies CATGRGFSYEQYF.

The rearrangement uses TRBV18 and TRBJ2-1; D might be TRBD1 (6 bases). Trimming pared 4 bases from V and 0 bases from J, leaving 13 bases between. CDR3 size: 16 residues. Germline V gene lookup returns CDR1 KGHSH and CDR2 LQKENI. The CDR3 sequence is CASSLRTARSYNEQFF. As DNA, the CDR3 is TGTGCCAGCTCACTTAGGACAGCCCGCTCCTACAATGAGCAGTTCTTC.

The chain carries TRBV7-6 and TRBJ2-2, with 12 bases lining up with TRBD2. This CDR3 is built from 16 residues. The ends lost 5 bases at V and 6 bases at J; junction bases unmatched: 7. Germline V lookup: CDR1 SGHVS, CDR2 FNYEAQ. Here the CDR3 reads CASSVSSGRAAGELFF. DNA for the CDR3: TGTGCCAGCAGCGTCTCTAGCGGGAGGGCCGCCGGGGAGCTGTTTTTT.

This chain joins TRBV18 and TRBJ2-5, with D perhaps TRBD2 (6 bases). This CDR3 region has 13 residues. Germline V gene sequence: CDR1 KGHSH, CDR2 LQKENI. Trimming cost V 1 base and J 5 bases, with 8 bases left between them. The CDR3: CASSPRREETQYF. The CDR3 DNA sequence: TGTGCCAGCTCACCACGGAGGGAGGAGACCCAGTACTTC.

In DNA, the CDR3 is TGCGCCAGCAGCTTAAAGGGGGGGACTGGCTCCTTGCAGTTCTTC. Translating gives CASSLKGGTGSLQFF. This chain connects TRBV5-1 to TRBJ2-1; D may be TRBD2 (7 bases). Germline assignment: CDR1 SGHRS and CDR2 YFSETQ. This CDR3 region has 15 residues. V was pared by 2 bases and J by 12 bases, with 21 bases between.

This clone occurred once. The chain combines TRBV4-3 with TRBJ2-2; TRBD2 aligns across 15 bases. The germline gives CDR1 LGHNA, CDR2 YSLEER. Germline trimming cut 4 bases from V and 3 bases from J; bases unmatched to any gene: 6. The CDR3 runs to 18 residues. The CDR3 spells CASSPRGLAGGDTGELFF. CDR3 DNA sequence: TGCGCCAGCAGCCCCCGGGGACTAGCGGGAGGTGACACCGGGGAGCTGTTTTTT.